The 21 T cell receptor beta chains reported below all come from one sample, sequenced in a study of T cells in Graves' hyperthyroidism and ophthalmopathy. Amplification of TCR beta CDR3 regions used RNA as the template. First-round RT-PCR targeting the TCR CDR3 was performed with the HTBI primer set. TCRdb reanalysed the multiplex PCR reads using MiXCR and keeps one entry per CDR3 protein. There are about 200,000 distinct CDR3 sequences in the sample; roughly 18% occur only once, and about 45% lies in the top ten. Sequenced material: blood. All receptors derive from a man aged 35 to 55 with Graves' hyperthyroidism.

This clonotype was found many times. The J gene is TRBJ2-3, the V gene TRBV11-2; either TRBD1 or TRBD2 may fit D (5 bases each). From germline, CDR1 is SGHAT and CDR2 FQNNGV. With 1 base removed from V and 5 bases from J, the gap between germline ends came to 10 bases. The CDR3 covers 14 residues. CDR3 nucleotides: TGTGCCAGCAGCTTAGGAGGGGTATTAGATACGCAGTATTTT. This sequence encodes CASSLGGVLDTQYF. Combining the CDR3 with reference TRBV11-2 and TRBJ2-3 gives the whole variable domain EAGVAQSPRYKIIEKRQSVAFWCNPISGHATLYWYQQILGQGPKLLIQFQNNGVVDDSQLPKDRFSAERLKGVDSTLKIQPAKLEDSAVYLCASSLGGVLDTQYFGPGTRLTVL.

This clonotype came up many times. The chain is built from TRBV18 and TRBJ1-2; D unresolved. The V end lost 3 bases, the J end lost 1 base, and 9 bases lay between the germline ends. CDR3 size: 14 residues. CDR1 KGHSH and CDR2 LQKENI come from the germline V gene. Written as DNA, the CDR3 is TGTGCCAGCTCACCTCGCCCCGATAACTATGGCTACACCTTC. Protein: CASSPRPDNYGYTF.

The gene calls are TRBV7-2 and TRBJ2-3; 8 bases are shared with TRBD2. CDR3 length equals 20 residues. Trimming removed 1 base from V and 0 bases from J; junction bases left unmatched: 15. CDR1 and CDR2 (germline): SGHTA, FQGNSA. CDR3 sequence: CASSLVLGGGRLASTDTQYF. The CDR3, as DNA: TGTGCCAGCAGCTTAGTTTTGGGCGGGGGGAGACTAGCGAGCACAGATACGCAGTATTTT.

The V call is TRBV28, the J call TRBJ2-3, with a tentative D call TRBD1 (6 bases). The V gene lost 3 bases and the J gene lost 2 bases, with 15 bases spanning the gap. CDR1 is MDHEN, CDR2 SYDVKM, per germline. This CDR3 spans 16 amino acids. The CDR3 DNA is TGTGCCAGCAGTTTTGCGTGGGGGCCCACCACAGATACGCAGTATTTT. Translated, it gives CASSFAWGPTTDTQYF.

This clonotype has a count of ten or more. The chain carries TRBV18 and TRBJ2-3; no reliable D call. V shed 0 bases and J shed 4 bases, with 8 bases lying between them. Germline CDR1 reads KGHSH; CDR2 reads LQKENI. The CDR3 loop spans 14 amino acids. CDR3 loop: CASSPPSHADTQYF. The CDR3 DNA reads as TGTGCCAGCTCACCACCGTCTCATGCAGATACGCAGTATTTT.

The gene calls are TRBV5-1 and TRBJ2-5, with 13 bases fitting TRBD2. Per germline, CDR1 SGHRS and CDR2 YFSETQ. This CDR3 is built from 14 residues. The V gene end was trimmed by 4 bases and the J gene end by 10 bases; junction bases not matched to a gene: 7. The CDR3 coding sequence is TGCGCCAGCAGCGACACTAGCGGGGGGGCGGGCCAGTACTTC. It is translated as CASSDTSGGAGQYF.

Only a few counts were recorded for this clonotype. The rearrangement uses TRBV5-1 and TRBJ2-7; possibly TRBD1 for D (5 bases). The V gene's germline CDR1 is SGHRS and CDR2 YFSETQ. Between the trimmed V and J ends, which lost 2 bases and 2 bases, there was a span of 8 bases. This CDR3 region has 13 residues. The CDR3 loop is CASSFDSPYEQYF. CDR3 nucleotides: TGCGCCAGCAGCTTTGACAGCCCCTACGAGCAGTACTTC. Together with reference TRBV5-1 and TRBJ2-7, the CDR3 gives the full variable domain: KAGVTQTPRYLIKTRGQQVTLSCSPISGHRSVSWYQQTPGQGLQFLFEYFSETQRNKGNFPGRFSGRQFSNSRSEMNVSTLELGDSALYLCASSFDSPYEQYFGPGTRLTVT.

This clonotype showed up many times. The chain carries TRBV6-1 and TRBJ1-1; unclear D gene. The CDR3 sequence is 12 residues long. Germline-derived CDR1 and CDR2 are MNHNS and SASEGT. Trimming shortened V by 7 bases and J by 3 bases, and 9 bases separated the two germline ends. CDR3 in amino acids: CASKTDYTEAFF. CDR3 bases: TGTGCCAGCAAAACTGACTACACTGAAGCTTTCTTT.

The genes are TRBV15 and TRBJ1-6; D ambiguous. This CDR3 contains 14 residues. In germline, CDR1 is LNHNV, CDR2 YYDKDF (reference sequence). V was clipped by 2 bases and J by 10 bases, with 12 bases between them. The CDR3 loop is CATSRQWLESPLHF. In nucleotides, the CDR3 is TGTGCCACCAGCAGACAATGGTTAGAATCACCCCTCCACTTT.

The chain links TRBV10-2 to TRBJ2-5; D is uncertain. From germline, CDR1 is WSHSY and CDR2 SAAADI. V was shortened by 7 bases and J by 4 bases, with 10 bases between the two germline ends. This CDR3 is built from 12 residues. CDR3 sequence: CASKMTGETQYF. The CDR3 nucleotides are TGCGCCAGCAAGATGACGGGAGAGACCCAGTACTTC.

This clonotype was recorded at least ten times. The gene calls are TRBV15 and TRBJ2-3; the D gene is possibly TRBD2 (7 bases). V gave up 0 bases and J gave up 0 bases, with 16 bases separating them. This CDR3 has 18 residues. CDR1 and CDR2 from the germline V gene are LNHNV and YYDKDF (reference sequence). The CDR3 is CATSRDYAGGTSTDTQYF. The CDR3 nucleotides read TGTGCCACCAGCAGAGATTATGCCGGGGGGACAAGCACAGATACGCAGTATTTT. Together with reference TRBV15 and TRBJ2-3, the CDR3 gives the full variable domain: DAMVIQNPRYQVTQFGKPVTLSCSQTLNHNVMYWYQQKSSQAPKLLFHYYDKDFNNEADTPDNFQSRRPNTSFCFLDIRSPGLGDTAMYLCATSRDYAGGTSTDTQYFGPGTRLTVL.

To note about this clonotype: One end of the junction is discordant with germline, which a read error may explain. V is TRBV19 and J is TRBJ1-5, with 9 bases that match TRBD1. In germline, CDR1 is LNHDA, CDR2 SQIVND (reference sequence). The CDR3 has 14 amino acids. The DNA for the CDR3 is TGTGCCAGTACCGCGGACAGGGGCAATCGGCCCCAGCATTTT. This codes for CASTADRGNRPQHF.

This clonotype showed up many times. This chain uses TRBV6-2 or TRBV6-3 with TRBJ2-7; 9 bases line up with TRBD1. V lost 6 bases, J lost 3 bases, and 6 bases stayed unmatched. Germline values: CDR1 MNHEY, CDR2 SVGEGT. The CDR3 contains 14 residues. CDR3 bases: TGTGCCAGCAGCCGGGACAGGGCCCACTACGAGCAGTACTTC. Amino acid sequence: CASSRDRAHYEQYF.

This clonotype was counted many times. This sequence joins TRBV20-1 and TRBJ1-1; D is possibly TRBD1 (6 bases). Germline values: CDR1 DFQATT, CDR2 SNEGSKA (reference sequence). CDR3 size: 16 residues. V dropped 0 bases and J dropped 3 bases, with 17 bases sitting between them. CDR3 sequence (DNA): TGCAGTGCTAGAGATGTTAGGGGGGCTTGGGACACTGAAGCTTTCTTT. It codes for CSARDVRGAWDTEAFF.

This clonotype has ten or more counts. This chain uses TRBV30 with TRBJ1-2; D gene unclear. This CDR3 comprises 13 residues. Deletions cut 5 bases from V and 5 bases from J, with 15 bases between. Germline-derived CDR1 and CDR2 are GTSNPN and SVGIG (reference sequence). The CDR3 is CAWRLVGRYGYTF. The CDR3, as DNA: TGTGCCTGGCGGTTGGTCGGAAGGTATGGCTACACCTTC.

The J gene is TRBJ1-5, the V gene TRBV20-1; D not certain. Trimming took 7 bases from V and 3 from J, leaving 10 bases between them. The germline CDR1 and CDR2 sequences are DFQATT and SNEGSKA (reference sequence). The CDR3 runs 12 residues. DNA for the CDR3: TGCAGTGGTAGGGAGTTCAATCAGCCCCAGCATTTT. Translating gives CSGREFNQPQHF.

This clonotype appeared many times. V is TRBV20-1 and J is TRBJ2-5; perhaps D is TRBD1 or TRBD2 (6 bases each). V gave up 6 bases and J gave up 1 base, with 15 bases separating them. Germline V gene data show CDR1 as DFQATT and CDR2 as SNEGSKA (reference sequence). The CDR3 runs to 14 residues. The CDR3: CSAMRGAGQETQYF. The DNA for the CDR3 is TGCAGTGCCATGAGGGGGGCAGGCCAAGAGACCCAGTACTTC.

This clonotype was seen many times. The CDR3 region is CASSLGTGTGDTEAFF. DNA of the CDR3: TGCGCCAGCAGCTTGGGGACAGGGACCGGGGACACTGAAGCTTTCTTT. The J gene is TRBJ1-1, the V gene TRBV5-1, with 8 nucleotides matching TRBD1. The CDR3 covers 16 residues. The germline CDR1 and CDR2 sequences are SGHRS and YFSETQ. V shed 0 bases, J shed 3 bases, and the junction held 7 bases outside the gene matches. Drawing the rest from reference TRBV5-1 and TRBJ1-1, the complete variable domain is KAGVTQTPRYLIKTRGQQVTLSCSPISGHRSVSWYQQTPGQGLQFLFEYFSETQRNKGNFPGRFSGRQFSNSRSEMNVSTLELGDSALYLCASSLGTGTGDTEAFFGQGTRLTVV.

This clonotype was recorded many times. DNA of the CDR3: TGTGCCAGCAGTTTTATCGGGACAGGGGGCAGACGAGCCAAAAACATTCAGTACTTC. This translates into CASSFIGTGGRRAKNIQYF. V and J are TRBV27 and TRBJ2-4, with 12 bases aligning to TRBD1. With 3 bases clipped from V and 0 bases from J, the junction kept 9 bases outside the gene matches. Per the germline V gene, CDR1 is MNHEY and CDR2 is SMNVEV (reference sequence). This CDR3 spans 19 amino acids.

This clonotype was picked up many times. The J gene is TRBJ2-3, the V gene TRBV7-9; 10 bases fit TRBD1. The CDR3 has 13 residues. V shed 6 bases, J shed 5 bases, and the junction held 2 bases outside the gene matches. Germline loops: CDR1 SEHNR, CDR2 FQNEAQ (reference sequence). CDR3 in amino acids: CASRTGGRDTQYF. The CDR3 DNA sequence: TGTGCCAGCAGGACAGGGGGCAGAGATACGCAGTATTTT.

CDR3 sequence (DNA): TGTGCCAGCAGCCAAGGACTAGCCGACACAGATACGCAGTATTTT. Residues: CASSQGLADTDTQYF. The V gene is TRBV6-1, the J gene TRBJ2-3; TRBD2 matches at 8 bases. CDR1 and CDR2 (germline): MNHNS, SASEGT. The CDR3 is 15 amino acids. Germline trimming cut 6 bases from V and 2 bases from J; bases unmatched to any gene: 7.